These 11 T cell receptor beta chains were all obtained from the same sample, sequenced in a study of T cell changes during pregnancy in multiple sclerosis. Method: immunoSEQ multiplex PCR; TCRdb's copy keeps in-frame clones and lacks some. The table has about 52,000 clones, approximately 92% seen once. The sample was CD4+ T cells from peripheral blood mononuclear cells, taken in the third trimester of pregnancy. The receptors here all came from a female donor with multiple sclerosis, enrolled in a pregnancy study.

This chain joins TRBV6-1 and TRBJ1-1; the D is unclear. The CDR3 consists of 13 residues. Trimming shortened V by 6 bases and J by 1 base, and 9 bases separated the two germline ends. Germline CDR1 MNHNS, CDR2 SASEGT. The CDR3 loop reads CASSRTGNTEAFF. CDR3 bases: TGTGCCAGCAGCCGGACTGGGAACACTGAAGCTTTCTTT.

The chain employs TRBV19 and TRBJ1-1; TRBD1 aligns across 7 bases. V lost 8 bases to trimming and J lost 4 bases; unmatched junction nucleotides: 7. Germline CDR1 reads LNHDA; CDR2 reads SQIVND (reference sequence). This CDR3 comprises 13 residues. The CDR3 DNA reads as TGTGCCAGTGGCCGACAGGGTGGCACTGAAGCTTTCTTT. This sequence encodes CASGRQGGTEAFF.

The V call is TRBV6-6, the J call TRBJ1-2, with TRBD1 identical over 8 bases. J was trimmed by 10 bases and V by 6 bases; bases with no gene match: 4. Germline V gene sequence: CDR1 MNHNY, CDR2 SVGAGI (reference sequence). This CDR3 is built from 11 residues. CDR3 protein: CASRVTGAYTF. CDR3 DNA sequence: TGTGCCAGCAGGGTGACAGGGGCCTACACCTTC.

This sequence joins TRBV5-1 and TRBJ1-6, with 10 bases that match TRBD1. With V trimmed by 5 bases and J by 6 bases, 2 bases remained unmatched. The CDR3 has 14 amino acids. Germline V lookup: CDR1 SGHRS, CDR2 YFSETQ. DNA of the CDR3: TGCGCCAGCAGTCGGACAGGGGGTAATTCACCCCTCCACTTT. Protein: CASSRTGGNSPLHF.

The J gene is TRBJ2-7, the V gene TRBV19; 8 positions agree with TRBD1. Looked up from germline, CDR1 is LNHDA and CDR2 is SQIVND (reference sequence). Germline trimming cut 5 bases from V and 3 bases from J; bases unmatched to any gene: 6. This CDR3 is built from 14 residues. CDR3 sequence: CASSSQGDFYEQYF. The CDR3 region has the DNA TGTGCCAGTAGTTCACAGGGGGACTTCTACGAGCAGTACTTC.

This CDR3 reads CASSLTSQPQHF. CDR3 DNA: TGTGCCAGCAGTTTAACGAGTCAGCCCCAGCATTTT. The chain joins TRBV28 to TRBJ1-5; no clear D gene. V was trimmed by 2 bases and J by 6 bases, leaving 5 bases between them. Germline lookup yields CDR1 MDHEN and CDR2 SYDVKM. This CDR3 has 12 residues. Together with reference TRBV28 and TRBJ1-5, the CDR3 gives the full variable domain: DVKVTQSSRYLVKRTGEKVFLECVQDMDHENMFWYRQDPGLGLRLIYFSYDVKMKEKGDIPEGYSVSREKKERFSLILESASTNQTSMYLCASSLTSQPQHFGDGTRLSIL.

This chain connects TRBV11-2 to TRBJ1-3; 9 nucleotides agree with TRBD1. V gave up 3 bases and J gave up 2 bases; unmatched junction bases: 11. The CDR3 loop spans 18 amino acids. CDR1 and CDR2 from the germline V gene are SGHAT and FQNNGV. This chain's CDR3 is CASSFILSGTGTGNTIYF. The CDR3, as DNA: TGTGCCAGCAGCTTCATACTCTCCGGGACAGGGACTGGAAACACCATATATTTT.

The V call is TRBV19, the J call TRBJ1-5; no reliable D call. Trimming pared 5 bases from V and 3 bases from J, leaving 11 bases between. Germline values: CDR1 LNHDA, CDR2 SQIVND (reference sequence). This CDR3 region has 14 residues. The CDR3 loop reads CASSPRLLNQPQHF. The CDR3 DNA reads TGTGCCAGTAGTCCGAGGTTACTCAATCAGCCCCAGCATTTT.

The gene calls are TRBV5-4 and TRBJ2-1; 15 nucleotides agree with TRBD2. CDR1 SGHNT and CDR2 YYREEE come from the germline V gene (reference sequence). CDR3 length equals 17 residues. Trimming removed 5 bases from V and 7 bases from J; junction bases left unmatched: 10. For the CDR3, the DNA is TGTGCCAGCAGTTTAGACCCCGGGACTAGCGGGGGGAATGAGCAGTTCTTC. Its translation is CASSLDPGTSGGNEQFF.

This chain uses TRBV18 with TRBJ2-7; D is possibly TRBD1 (5 bases). V lost 0 bases, J lost 3 bases, and 9 bases lay in between. CDR3 length: 14 residues. Germline-derived CDR1 and CDR2 are KGHSH and LQKENI. CDR3 nucleotides: TGTGCCAGCTCACCACCCACAGGAAACTACGAGCAGTACTTC. This encodes CASSPPTGNYEQYF.

V usage is TRBV10-1 and J usage is TRBJ2-3; TRBD1 is a possible D gene (6 bases). The germline CDR1 and CDR2 sequences are WNHNN and SYGVQD (reference sequence). The CDR3 is 15 residues long. The V gene lost 3 bases and the J gene lost 2 bases, with 12 bases spanning the gap. The CDR3 DNA reads as TGCGCCAGCAGTGACCCGGGACAACACACAGATACGCAGTATTTT. Its translation is CASSDPGQHTDTQYF.